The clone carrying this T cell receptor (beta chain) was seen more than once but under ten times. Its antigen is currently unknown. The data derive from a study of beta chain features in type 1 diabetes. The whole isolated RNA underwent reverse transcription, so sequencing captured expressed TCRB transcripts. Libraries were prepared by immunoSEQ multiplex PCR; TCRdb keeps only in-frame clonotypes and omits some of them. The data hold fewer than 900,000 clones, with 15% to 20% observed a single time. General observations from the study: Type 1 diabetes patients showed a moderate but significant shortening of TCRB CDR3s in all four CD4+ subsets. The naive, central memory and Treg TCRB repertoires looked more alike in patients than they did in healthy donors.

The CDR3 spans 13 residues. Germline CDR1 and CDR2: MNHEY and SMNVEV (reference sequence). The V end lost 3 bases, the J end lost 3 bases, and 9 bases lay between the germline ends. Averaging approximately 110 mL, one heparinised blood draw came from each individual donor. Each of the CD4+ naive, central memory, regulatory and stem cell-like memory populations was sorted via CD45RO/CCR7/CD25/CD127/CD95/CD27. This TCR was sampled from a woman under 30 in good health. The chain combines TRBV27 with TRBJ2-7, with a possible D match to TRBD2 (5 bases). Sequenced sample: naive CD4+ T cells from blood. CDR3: CASSLATSYEQYF. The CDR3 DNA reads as TGTGCCAGCAGTTTGGCCACTAGCTACGAGCAGTACTTC.